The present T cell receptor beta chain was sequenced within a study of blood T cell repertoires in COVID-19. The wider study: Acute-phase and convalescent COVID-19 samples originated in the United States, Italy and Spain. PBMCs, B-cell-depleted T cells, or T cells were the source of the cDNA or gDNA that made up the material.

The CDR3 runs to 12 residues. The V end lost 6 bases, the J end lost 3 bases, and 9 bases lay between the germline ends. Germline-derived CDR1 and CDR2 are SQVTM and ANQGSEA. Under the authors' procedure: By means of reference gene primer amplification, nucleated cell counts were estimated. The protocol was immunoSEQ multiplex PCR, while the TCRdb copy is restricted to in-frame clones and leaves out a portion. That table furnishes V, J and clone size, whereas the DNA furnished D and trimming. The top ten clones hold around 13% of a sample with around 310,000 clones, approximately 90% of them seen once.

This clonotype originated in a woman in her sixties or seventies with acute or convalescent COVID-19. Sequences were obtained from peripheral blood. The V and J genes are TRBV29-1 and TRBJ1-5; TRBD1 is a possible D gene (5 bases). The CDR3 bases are TGCAGCGTGGGGGGGATCAATCAGCCCCAGCATTTT. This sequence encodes CSVGGINQPQHF.